Below, 5 T cell receptor beta chains from the same sample are listed, as sequenced in a study of T-cell memory formation after mild COVID-19. Each CDR3 protein is one row after TCRdb ran MiXCR on the 5' RACE reads. This table has more than 300,000 distinct CDR3 sequences, approximately 14% appearing once. Sequenced input: PBMCs or a T cell subset sorted from them (not recorded which). Receptors were obtained from a man aged 18 to 30 who had mild COVID-19 (a few samples of this study predate the infection). Cell type and time point are not known.

This chain connects TRBV6-5 to TRBJ1-5; D unresolved. V shed 6 bases and J shed 1 base, with 10 bases lying between them. The CDR3 consists of 14 residues. Germline V lookup: CDR1 MNHEY, CDR2 SVGAGI. DNA for the CDR3: TGTGCCAGCAGCCCCGGACGGAGCAATCAGCCCCAGCATTTT. Its translation is CASSPGRSNQPQHF.

The V gene is TRBV6-6, the J gene TRBJ1-1; the D is unclear. The V gene lost 6 bases and the J gene lost 10 bases, with 12 bases spanning the gap. This CDR3 contains 11 residues. Germline loops: CDR1 MNHNY, CDR2 SVGAGI (reference sequence). CDR3 sequence: CASSVGSGAFF. DNA of the CDR3: TGTGCCAGCAGCGTGGGGAGCGGAGCTTTCTTT.

The chain has TRBV29-1 and TRBJ1-3, with D hard to call. With 4 bases removed from V and 2 bases from J, the gap between germline ends came to 12 bases. CDR1 and CDR2 from the germline V gene are SQVTM and ANQGSEA. The CDR3 totals 14 residues. In DNA form, the CDR3 reads TGCAGCGTTGCCCGGGGAGTCCCTGGAAACACCATATATTTT. This translates into CSVARGVPGNTIYF.

A few counts support this clonotype. The chain has TRBV5-1 and TRBJ2-1, with TRBD2 matching over 8 bases. The CDR3 runs 14 residues. Germline V gene lookup returns CDR1 SGHRS and CDR2 YFSETQ. The J segment lost 4 bases and the V segment lost 2 bases, leaving 2 bases of the junction unmatched. The CDR3 is CASSLLAEYNEQFF. The CDR3 DNA follows: TGCGCCAGCAGCTTACTAGCGGAGTACAATGAGCAGTTCTTC. The whole variable domain, remainder taken from reference TRBV5-1 and TRBJ2-1, is KAGVTQTPRYLIKTRGQQVTLSCSPISGHRSVSWYQQTPGQGLQFLFEYFSETQRNKGNFPGRFSGRQFSNSRSEMNVSTLELGDSALYLCASSLLAEYNEQFFGPGTRLTVL.

V gene TRBV10-3 combines with J gene TRBJ1-1; TRBD1 agrees at 7 bases. The CDR3 loop spans 14 amino acids. V was pared by 7 bases and J by 0 bases, with 5 bases of the junction left unmatched. Germline CDR1 reads ENHRY; CDR2 reads SYGVKD. The CDR3 loop is CAITPTGVNTEAFF. CDR3 in DNA: TGTGCCATCACCCCTACAGGGGTGAACACTGAAGCTTTCTTT.